This is a list of T cell receptor beta chains from one sample in a study of vaccination and CD4 T cells after COVID-19. These receptors are not linked to any known antigen. TCRdb reprocessed the PCR reads with MiXCR, giving one entry per CDR3 protein. The data contain about 14,000 distinct CDR3 sequences, about 28% of them singletons. The source material was cultured CD4+ T cells from blood. The source of these receptors is a human donor with COVID-19. Both conserved end residues are part of each CDR3. Fields, in order: J gene, V gene, clone size, D gene, CDR3 DNA, CDR3 protein. The D gene is left open where the match is weak. The size field is filled for only some rows; it gives once, few, many or a size class.

TRBJ2-3 | TRBV6-1 | NA | NA | TGTGCCAGCAGTGGGGAACCGGGACTCAGCACAGATACGCAGTATTTT | CASSGEPGLSTDTQYF
TRBJ2-2 | TRBV25-1 | NA | NA | TGTGCCAGCAGTGTATATCAGGGGACCGGGGAGCTGTTTTTT | CASSVYQGTGELFF
TRBJ2-1 | TRBV12-3/TRBV12-4 | NA | TRBD2 | TGTGCCAGCACCCCCCGACTAGCGGGGCATGGTGAGCAGTTCTTC | CASTPRLAGHGEQFF
TRBJ2-7 | TRBV11-3 | NA | TRBD2 | TGTGCCAGCAGCTTTAAAGCCAGCGGGGGGGCGTTCGAGCAGTACTTC | CASSFKASGGAFEQYF
TRBJ2-7 | TRBV2 | NA | NA | TGTGCCACCTCACTAGATCGCGAGCAGTACTTC | CATSLDREQYF
TRBJ1-5 | TRBV24-1 | medium-sized | NA | TGTGCCACCAGTGTCGGGGGGCCCAATCAGCCCCAGCATTTT | CATSVGGPNQPQHF
TRBJ1-1 | TRBV30 | NA | NA | TGTGCCTGGAGTGTAGCAGGTTCTGAAGCTTTCTTT | CAWSVAGSEAFF
TRBJ2-5 | TRBV6-1 | few | TRBD2 | TGTGCCAGCAGTCGTGGACTAGCGGGCCGAGAGACCCAGTACTTC | CASSRGLAGRETQYF
TRBJ2-7 | TRBV7-6 | NA | NA | TGTGCCAGCAGCTTAACAGCCTCCTACGAGCAGTACTTC | CASSLTASYEQYF
TRBJ1-1 | TRBV6-1 | NA | NA | TGTGCCAGCAGTGAAGCCAGCAACACTGAAGCTTTCTTT | CASSEASNTEAFF
TRBJ2-5 | TRBV20-1 | few | NA | TGCAGTGCTAGGGGGTCTCCCCAAGAGACCCAGTACTTC | CSARGSPQETQYF
TRBJ2-7 | TRBV12-3/TRBV12-4 | NA | NA | TGTGCCAGCAGTCTCGGACAGGGAGGGTGGGAGCAGTACTTC | CASSLGQGGWEQYF
TRBJ2-3 | TRBV7-2 | few | NA | TGTGCCAGCAGCTTAAACCCAGATACGCAGTATTTT | CASSLNPDTQYF
TRBJ2-3 | TRBV7-9 | NA | NA | TGTGCCAGCAGCTTAGTCCGGGGGACAGCGGGACTCTTT | CASSLVRGTAGLF
TRBJ1-3 | TRBV6-1 | few | NA | TGTGCCACATCTGGGGGGGCCTCTGGAAACACCATATATTTT | CATSGGASGNTIYF
TRBJ2-7 | TRBV20-1 | few | NA | TGCAGTGCTAGTCAAGGGTCCTACGAGCAGTACTTC | CSASQGSYEQYF
TRBJ2-2 | TRBV6-1 | NA | TRBD1 | TGTGCCAGCAGGCCGGGACAGGGGGTAATCGGGGAGCTGTTTTTT | CASRPGQGVIGELFF
TRBJ2-3 | TRBV5-4 | NA | NA | TGTGCCAGCAGCTTGGACGCATTGGGCACAGATACGCAGTATTTT | CASSLDALGTDTQYF
TRBJ2-3 | TRBV7-3 | few | NA | TGTGCCAGCAGCTCGGGGATTGAGACAGATACGCAGTATTTT | CASSSGIETDTQYF
TRBJ1-5 | TRBV7-2 | NA | NA | TGTGCCAGCAGCTTAGGCGGAGGTGGACAGCCCCAGCATTTT | CASSLGGGGQPQHF
TRBJ2-1 | TRBV6-5 | few | TRBD1 | TGTGCCAGCAGTTACTCTGCTGGCAGGGGGACCTACAATGAGCAGTTCTTC | CASSYSAGRGTYNEQFF
TRBJ2-3 | TRBV7-8 | NA | TRBD2 | TGTGCCAGCAGCCCAGGAAGGGGTAGCGGGGGGGCAGATACGCAGTATTTT | CASSPGRGSGGADTQYF
TRBJ1-2 | TRBV30 | few | TRBD1 | TGTGCCGGGACAGGGGAGAGGTCAAACTATGGCTACACCTTC | CAGTGERSNYGYTF
TRBJ2-4 | TRBV12-5 | NA | NA | TGTGCTAGTGGTTTAGGGGGTTCAGAAAACATTCAGTACTTC | CASGLGGSENIQYF
TRBJ1-2 | TRBV5-4 | NA | NA | TGTGCCAGCAGCTTGGATCTCCAAAGGGTTAGTGATGGCTACACCTTC | CASSLDLQRVSDGYTF
TRBJ1-4 | TRBV7-9 | few | NA | TGTGCCAGCAGCTTAGATGTTAGGACAGCTAATGAAAAACTGTTTTTT | CASSLDVRTANEKLFF
TRBJ2-5 | TRBV4-2 | NA | NA | TGTGCCAGCAGCCAAGTGGGGCAAGAGACCCAGTACTTC | CASSQVGQETQYF
TRBJ2-1 | TRBV11-2 | NA | NA | TGTGCCAGCACCCTGACAGCCTACAATGAGCAGTTCTTC | CASTLTAYNEQFF
TRBJ2-3 | TRBV30 | NA | NA | TGTGCCTGGGTTACGAGTTATCGGGAAGTTACGCAGTATTTT | CAWVTSYREVTQYF
TRBJ2-2 | TRBV11-3 | few | TRBD2 | TGTGCCAGCAGCCCCTTAGCGGGTTCCACCGGGGAGCTGTTTTTT | CASSPLAGSTGELFF
TRBJ2-2 | TRBV7-2 | NA | TRBD2 | TGTGCCAGCAGCTCAGCGGGGACGAACACCGGGGAGCTGTTTTTT | CASSSAGTNTGELFF
TRBJ1-2 | TRBV27 | NA | TRBD1 | TGTGCCAGCTCCGACGCCGGGACAGGGGGGAGATACACCTTC | CASSDAGTGGRYTF
TRBJ2-1 | TRBV30 | NA | NA | TGTGCCTGGAGTAGGGTTAATGAGCAGTTCTTC | CAWSRVNEQFF
TRBJ2-1 | TRBV20-1 | NA | TRBD2 | TGCAGTGCGAGGACTAGCGGGGGGATACAGTTCTTC | CSARTSGGIQFF
TRBJ2-2 | TRBV6-2/TRBV6-3 | NA | NA | TGTGCCAGCTTAGGACAGAACACCGGGGAGCTGTTTTTT | CASLGQNTGELFF
TRBJ1-3 | TRBV5-6 | once | NA | TGTGCCAGCAGCAACGGACCGAGCTCTGGAAACACCATATATTTT | CASSNGPSSGNTIYF
TRBJ1-2 | TRBV2 | few | NA | TGTGCCAGCAGTGTGGGGAGCGTAAATCGCTACACCTTC | CASSVGSVNRYTF
TRBJ1-6 | TRBV6-1 | NA | TRBD1 | TGTGCCAGCAGACAGACAGGGGCCTATAATTCACCCCTCCACTTT | CASRQTGAYNSPLHF
TRBJ2-2 | TRBV7-7 | few | NA | TGTGCTAGCAGCATCAAACAGGGGAACACCGGGGAGCTGTTTTTT | CASSIKQGNTGELFF
TRBJ1-2 | TRBV7-9 | medium-sized | NA | TGTGCCAGCAGCTTAGACAGGGAAGAGTATGGCTACACCTTC | CASSLDREEYGYTF
TRBJ1-4 | TRBV30 | NA | TRBD1 | TGTGCCTGGAGTGTACCGGGACAGGGTAATGAAAAACTGTTTTTT | CAWSVPGQGNEKLFF
TRBJ2-3 | TRBV6-1 | few | TRBD2 | TGTGCCAGCTGCAGTTGGACTAGCGGGGGAAAAGATACGCAGTATTTT | CASCSWTSGGKDTQYF
TRBJ1-2 | TRBV20-1 | NA | NA | TGCAGTGCTAATGCTGGGACGGCACTCTACACCTTC | CSANAGTALYTF
TRBJ1-6 | TRBV5-1 | NA | NA | TGCGCCAGCGCTGGGGTCGGTGGGGATTCACCCCTCCACTTT | CASAGVGGDSPLHF
TRBJ1-1 | TRBV11-3 | few | NA | TGTGCCAGCAGCTTAGATCTGGGGAACACTGAAGCTTTCTTT | CASSLDLGNTEAFF
TRBJ2-5 | TRBV7-9 | few | NA | TGTGCCAGCAGCTTAGAGGGCAGGGGAATGGAGACCCAGTACTTC | CASSLEGRGMETQYF